The clone carrying this T cell receptor beta chain came up a few times. What it binds is unknown. The data were obtained in a study of regulatory T cells in long-lasting Graves disease. Study-wide background: Positive TSH receptor antibodies alongside over 5 years of antithyroid drugs were what marked Graves' disease as persistent. Overall study findings and caveats: Newly diagnosed Graves' patients had higher TCR diversity than persistent ones. Among the persistent patients, fewer than 3,500 public clonotypes were shared, more than the 850 to 1,000 shared among new patients. TRBV28, TRBJ1-2 and TRBJ2-5 were segments that persistent disease favored.

The germline gives CDR1 SGHDT, CDR2 YYEEEE. The CDR3 totals 16 residues. The V end lost 1 base, the J end lost 2 bases, and 14 bases lay between the germline ends. This sample's time point: persistent/refractory GD, antithyroid drugs over 5 years with positive TRAb. The TCR library was prepared using RNA isolated from PBMCs. For TCR beta, libraries came from iRepertoire HTBI primers and Arm-PCR of CDR3 regions. TCRdb re-called the multiplex PCR reads through MiXCR, storing one row per CDR3 protein. The data show some 340,000 distinct CDR3 sequences, roughly 25% seen once. The chain is built from TRBV5-6 and TRBJ2-3, with D possibly matching TRBD1 (5 bases). This specimen was peripheral blood mononuclear cells (PBMCs), taken when the disease was refractory, from a patient treated with antithyroid drugs. The clonotype originates from a woman aged 40 to 50 with Graves disease. The CDR3 DNA reads as TGTGCCAGCAGCTTGACAGGTACCTATGACACAGATACGCAGTATTTT. This sequence encodes CASSLTGTYDTDTQYF.